These 3 T cell receptor beta chains were sequenced from one sample in a study of cytomegalovirus exposure and HLA in healthy donors. In the PCR, 60 Vbeta and 13 Jbeta primers were used. Profiling relied on immunoSEQ multiplex PCR, and the TCRdb table lists in-frame clones only, not all of them. The table has 150,000 to 200,000 clones, around 90% seen once. Sequenced input: PBMCs. The receptors here all came from a woman aged 18 to 35 in good health and CMV-seronegative.

The chain couples TRBV28 to TRBJ1-2; 10 bases fit TRBD1. V lost 4 bases, J lost 8 bases, and 7 bases stayed unmatched. The CDR3 runs 14 residues. The germline V gene encodes CDR1 MDHEN and CDR2 SYDVKM. The CDR3 nucleotides are TGTGCCAGCAGTTCTCCGGGACAGGGGCTGGGCTACACCTTC. Translating gives CASSSPGQGLGYTF.

The table lists this clone with a count of one. V is TRBV27 and J is TRBJ2-7; TRBD1 agrees at 7 bases. With V trimmed by 3 bases and J by 4 bases, 6 bases remained unmatched. The germline CDR1 and CDR2 sequences are MNHEY and SMNVEV (reference sequence). This CDR3 contains 14 residues. DNA of the CDR3: TGTGCCAGCAGTTTCGACAGGGTGTTATACGAGCAGTACTTC. It specifies CASSFDRVLYEQYF.

V gene TRBV19 combines with J gene TRBJ2-7; 11 bases are shared with TRBD2. Per germline, CDR1 LNHDA and CDR2 SQIVND (reference sequence). The CDR3 spans 19 residues. V lost 0 bases, J lost 0 bases, and 10 bases stayed unmatched. Written as DNA, the CDR3 is TGTGCCAGTAGTATAGACTACATCAGACTAGCGGGACCCTCCTACGAGCAGTACTTC. Its translation is CASSIDYIRLAGPSYEQYF.